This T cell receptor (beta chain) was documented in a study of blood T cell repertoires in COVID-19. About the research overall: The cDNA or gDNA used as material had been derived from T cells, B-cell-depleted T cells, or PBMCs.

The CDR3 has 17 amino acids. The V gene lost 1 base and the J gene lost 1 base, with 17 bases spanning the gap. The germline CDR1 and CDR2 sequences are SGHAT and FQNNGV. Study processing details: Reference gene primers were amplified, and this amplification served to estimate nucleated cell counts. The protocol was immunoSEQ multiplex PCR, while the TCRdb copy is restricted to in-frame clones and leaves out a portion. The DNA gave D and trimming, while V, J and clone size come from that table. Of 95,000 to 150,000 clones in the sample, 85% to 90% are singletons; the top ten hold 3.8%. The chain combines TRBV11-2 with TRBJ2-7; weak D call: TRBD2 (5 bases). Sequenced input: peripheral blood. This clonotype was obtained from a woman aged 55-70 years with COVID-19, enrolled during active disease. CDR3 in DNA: TGTGCCAGCAGCTTAGTCGGTGGGAGACGGGCATCCTACGAGCAGTACTTC. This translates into CASSLVGGRRASYEQYF.